A selection of T cell receptor beta chains follows, all from one sample in a study of T-cell memory formation after mild COVID-19. TCRdb recomputed calls from the 5' RACE reads with MiXCR, one row per CDR3 protein. The sample carries about 90,000 distinct CDR3 sequences, about 16% recorded once. Sequencing was performed on PBMCs or a T cell subset sorted from them (not recorded which). These receptors were collected from a man aged 18 to 29 who had mild COVID-19 (a few samples of this study predate the infection). Cell type and time point are not known. CDR3s include the opening cysteine and the closing phenylalanine or tryptophan. A D gene is named only where the DNA matches it firmly. Not every row has a clone size; where given, it reads once, few, many or a size class.

d_call: .; j_call: TRBJ2-4; clone_size: many; v_call: TRBV7-8; cdr3_nt: TGTGCCAGCAGCCCTCAAACAGGGTCGGTGGACATTCAGTACTTC; cdr3_aa: CASSPQTGSVDIQYF
d_call: .; j_call: TRBJ1-5; clone_size: few; v_call: TRBV4-1; cdr3_nt: TGCGCCAGCAGCCCCCGACATATCAGCAATCAGCCCCAGCATTTT; cdr3_aa: CASSPRHISNQPQHF
d_call: TRBD2; j_call: TRBJ2-4; clone_size: few; v_call: TRBV7-9; cdr3_nt: TGTGCCAGCAGCTTAGGGAGCGGGGGGGCCAAAAACATTCAGTACTTC; cdr3_aa: CASSLGSGGAKNIQYF
d_call: .; j_call: TRBJ2-5; clone_size: .; v_call: TRBV7-8; cdr3_nt: TGTGCCAGCAGTCACCACGGGGAGACCCAGTACTTC; cdr3_aa: CASSHHGETQYF
d_call: .; j_call: TRBJ2-2; clone_size: few; v_call: TRBV7-9; cdr3_nt: TGTGCCAGCAGCAATGGGGCCGGAAACACCGGGGAGCTGTTTTTT; cdr3_aa: CASSNGAGNTGELFF
d_call: .; j_call: TRBJ2-1; clone_size: few; v_call: TRBV11-2; cdr3_nt: TGTGCCAGCAGCTTAGGGTTGTGGGGTGACAATGAGCAGTTCTTC; cdr3_aa: CASSLGLWGDNEQFF
d_call: TRBD2; j_call: TRBJ2-3; clone_size: .; v_call: TRBV10-2; cdr3_nt: TGCGCCAGTAGTACCGGACTAGCGGGGGGCACAGATACGCAGTATTTT; cdr3_aa: CASSTGLAGGTDTQYF
d_call: .; j_call: TRBJ1-2; clone_size: few; v_call: TRBV28; cdr3_nt: TGTGCCAGCAGTTTATCAGGGCCTAACTATGGCTACACCTTC; cdr3_aa: CASSLSGPNYGYTF
d_call: .; j_call: TRBJ2-7; clone_size: .; v_call: TRBV5-5; cdr3_nt: TGTGCCAGCAGCTTAGCACAGGGGGGGCACGAGCAGTACTTC; cdr3_aa: CASSLAQGGHEQYF
d_call: TRBD2; j_call: TRBJ2-1; clone_size: few; v_call: TRBV6-5; cdr3_nt: TGTGCCAGCAGTTACTCTGCTAGCGGGGGAGTTAATGAGCAGTTCTTC; cdr3_aa: CASSYSASGGVNEQFF
d_call: TRBD1; j_call: TRBJ1-1; clone_size: few; v_call: TRBV12-3/TRBV12-4; cdr3_nt: TGTGCCAGCAGTTTCACAGGGGAAACTGAAGCTTTCTTT; cdr3_aa: CASSFTGETEAFF
d_call: .; j_call: TRBJ2-3; clone_size: .; v_call: TRBV5-5; cdr3_nt: TGTGCCAGCAGCTTGGTGAAGGGGCTAGATACGCAGTATTTT; cdr3_aa: CASSLVKGLDTQYF
d_call: TRBD1; j_call: TRBJ2-7; clone_size: .; v_call: TRBV20-1; cdr3_nt: TGCAGTGCCGGGGATCAGGGGGTCACCTACGAGCAGTACTTC; cdr3_aa: CSAGDQGVTYEQYF
d_call: .; j_call: TRBJ1-1; clone_size: .; v_call: TRBV3-1; cdr3_nt: TGTGCCAGCAGCCCGGTCGGGTTGAACACTGAAGCTTTCTTT; cdr3_aa: CASSPVGLNTEAFF
d_call: TRBD1; j_call: TRBJ2-5; clone_size: .; v_call: TRBV5-5; cdr3_nt: TGTGCCAGCCTGGAAGGCATCCGGGACAGGGGGCGCATCCAAGAGACCCAGTACTTC; cdr3_aa: CASLEGIRDRGRIQETQYF
d_call: .; j_call: TRBJ2-7; clone_size: .; v_call: TRBV7-8; cdr3_nt: TGTGCCAGCAGCTCCTCCTCCCGGGACGGAAGATACGAGCAGTACTTC; cdr3_aa: CASSSSSRDGRYEQYF
d_call: .; j_call: TRBJ2-7; clone_size: .; v_call: TRBV28; cdr3_nt: TGTGCCAGCAGTCCTACACCGTTCGAGCAGTACTTC; cdr3_aa: CASSPTPFEQYF
d_call: .; j_call: TRBJ2-3; clone_size: few; v_call: TRBV7-3; cdr3_nt: TGTGCCAGCAGCCAACTGGACGGTAGCACAGATACGCAGTATTTT; cdr3_aa: CASSQLDGSTDTQYF
d_call: TRBD1; j_call: TRBJ1-4; clone_size: .; v_call: TRBV5-1; cdr3_nt: TGCGCCAGCAGCAAGACAGGGCCTTGGGGCCTCGGGGAAAAACTGTTTTTT; cdr3_aa: CASSKTGPWGLGEKLFF
d_call: .; j_call: TRBJ1-5; clone_size: .; v_call: TRBV7-9; cdr3_nt: TGTGCCAGCAGCCCCACAGGGTTAGGACAGCCCCAGCATTTT; cdr3_aa: CASSPTGLGQPQHF
d_call: TRBD2; j_call: TRBJ2-1; clone_size: many; v_call: TRBV7-9; cdr3_nt: TGTGCCAGCAGCCACAAAAGCGGGGGAGGCTACAATGAGCAGTTCTTC; cdr3_aa: CASSHKSGGGYNEQFF
d_call: TRBD1; j_call: TRBJ2-5; clone_size: .; v_call: TRBV28; cdr3_nt: TGTGCCAGCAGTTTTGGACAGGGAATCCAAGAGACCCAGTACTTC; cdr3_aa: CASSFGQGIQETQYF
d_call: TRBD2; j_call: TRBJ2-2; clone_size: few; v_call: TRBV20-1; cdr3_nt: TGCAGTGCTAGCTTAGCGGGGAGGGGGGCAACCGGGGAGCTGTTTTTT; cdr3_aa: CSASLAGRGATGELFF
d_call: .; j_call: TRBJ2-1; clone_size: few; v_call: TRBV24-1; cdr3_nt: TGTGCCACCAGCTCAGGGGAGGCCGATGAGCAGTTCTTC; cdr3_aa: CATSSGEADEQFF
d_call: TRBD2; j_call: TRBJ2-7; clone_size: .; v_call: TRBV4-1; cdr3_nt: TGCGCCAGCAGCCCGGGAGGAAGCGAGCAGTACTTC; cdr3_aa: CASSPGGSEQYF
d_call: .; j_call: TRBJ2-7; clone_size: many; v_call: TRBV12-3/TRBV12-4; cdr3_nt: TGTGCCAGCAGTTTAGGGGATTTAGGCGAGCAGTACTTC; cdr3_aa: CASSLGDLGEQYF
d_call: .; j_call: TRBJ2-1; clone_size: .; v_call: TRBV11-3; cdr3_nt: TGTGCCAGCAGCTTAGAGGGGGGAGGCGCCTCCTACAATGAGCAGTTCTTC; cdr3_aa: CASSLEGGGASYNEQFF
d_call: .; j_call: TRBJ2-1; clone_size: few; v_call: TRBV27; cdr3_nt: TGTGCCAGCAGGGTGGCAAGCTCCTACAATGAGCAGTTCTTC; cdr3_aa: CASRVASSYNEQFF
d_call: .; j_call: TRBJ2-2; clone_size: few; v_call: TRBV10-3; cdr3_nt: TGTGCCATCAGTGATTCTGGGGTTGTCGGGGAGCTGTTTTTT; cdr3_aa: CAISDSGVVGELFF
d_call: TRBD1; j_call: TRBJ2-3; clone_size: .; v_call: TRBV4-1; cdr3_nt: TGCGCCAGCAGCCCTCTGGGACAGGGGGCGTTGGCAGATACGCAGTATTTT; cdr3_aa: CASSPLGQGALADTQYF